This is a list of T cell receptor beta chains from one sample in a study of response to subunit inactivated influenza vaccine. TCRdb re-called the RT-PCR reads with MiXCR, one entry per CDR3 protein. The top ten hold approximately 7% of the sample, which has under 800,000 distinct CDR3 sequences, around 14% seen once. This specimen consisted of PBMCs from blood, obtained 14 days before vaccination. Receptor source: a man between 45 and 60 years old who received an inactivated influenza vaccine. Both conserved end residues are part of each CDR3. D genes are given only for firm matches. Clone size is given for some rows only: seen once, a few or many times, or a class if the clone is expanded.

>few|TRBV27|TRBJ2-3|-
CATYASTDTQYF
TGTGCCACTTACGCTAGCACAGATACGCAGTATTTT
>many|TRBV24-1|TRBJ2-2|-
CATSDLDRTANTGELFF
TGTGCCACCAGTGATTTGGACAGGACCGCGAACACCGGGGAGCTGTTTTTT
>-|TRBV3-1|TRBJ1-2|-
CASSQVSISNYGYTF
TGTGCCAGCAGCCAAGTGTCCATCTCTAACTATGGCTACACCTTC
>few|TRBV4-3|TRBJ1-2|TRBD1
CASSREDRDNGYTF
TGCGCCAGCAGCCGAGAAGACAGGGATAATGGCTACACCTTC
>many|TRBV5-1|TRBJ1-6|-
CASSWTENSPLHF
TGCGCCAGCAGCTGGACAGAGAATTCACCCCTCCACTTT
>few|TRBV6-2/TRBV6-3|TRBJ2-7|-
CASTSSVAVPYEQYF
TGTGCCAGCACCTCTTCGGTAGCGGTGCCCTACGAGCAGTACTTC
>few|TRBV28|TRBJ1-5|-
CASQGLINQPQHF
TGTGCCAGCCAGGGACTGATCAATCAGCCCCAGCATTTT
>few|TRBV27|TRBJ1-3|-
CASSRGGSSGNTIYF
TGTGCCAGCAGCCGAGGTGGCAGTTCTGGAAACACCATATATTTT
>many|TRBV6-2/TRBV6-3|TRBJ2-7|TRBD2
CASRELAGESYEQYF
TGTGCCAGCAGGGAACTAGCGGGAGAATCCTACGAGCAGTACTTC
>-|TRBV6-1|TRBJ1-4|-
CATKYSGGSIEKLFF
TGTGCCACAAAATACAGCGGGGGTTCGATTGAAAAACTGTTTTTT
>few|TRBV12-3/TRBV12-4|TRBJ1-4|-
CASSFRANEKLFF
TGTGCCAGCAGTTTCAGGGCAAATGAAAAACTGTTTTTT
>few|TRBV6-5|TRBJ1-5|-
CASSYSTTNQPQHF
TGTGCCAGCAGTTACTCCACAACGAATCAGCCCCAGCATTTT
>-|TRBV10-3|TRBJ1-1|TRBD1
CAISVAGTGSPEAFF
TGTGCCATCAGTGTCGCCGGGACAGGGTCTCCTGAAGCTTTCTTT
>-|TRBV21-1|TRBJ2-5|-
CASSKRPVNLETQYF
TGTGCCAGCAGCAAACGACCAGTAAACCTGGAGACCCAGTACTTC
>few|TRBV11-2|TRBJ2-3|-
CASSLGKVSQYF
TGTGCCAGCAGCCTGGGGAAGGTGTCGCAGTATTTT
>few|TRBV30|TRBJ1-1|-
CAWSVAMNTEAFF
TGTGCCTGGAGTGTAGCGATGAACACTGAAGCTTTCTTT
>many|TRBV5-6|TRBJ1-5|-
CASSSYDQPQHF
TGTGCCAGCAGCTCCTACGATCAGCCCCAGCATTTT
>few|TRBV12-3/TRBV12-4|TRBJ2-1|-
CASSRLQHNEQFF
TGTGCCAGTTCCCGATTACAGCACAATGAGCAGTTCTTC
>many|TRBV10-3|TRBJ1-1|-
CAISESGSNTEAFF
TGTGCCATCAGTGAGTCGGGCAGTAACACTGAAGCTTTCTTT
>few|TRBV6-2/TRBV6-3|TRBJ1-3|-
CASRQFWTGSSGNTIYF
TGTGCCAGCCGACAATTTTGGACGGGAAGCTCTGGAAACACCATATATTTT
>-|TRBV6-2/TRBV6-3|TRBJ2-1|-
CASTPPSPQQFF
TGTGCCAGCACCCCTCCCTCTCCCCAGCAGTTCTTC
>few|TRBV15|TRBJ2-7|-
CATSRLRQSYEQYF
TGTGCCACCAGCAGACTCCGACAGAGCTACGAGCAGTACTTC
>-|TRBV9|TRBJ2-7|-
CASSFKTAYEQYF
TGTGCCAGCAGCTTTAAGACAGCCTACGAGCAGTACTTC
>few|TRBV5-1|TRBJ2-1|-
CASSRPDQSPYNEQFF
TGCGCCAGCAGCCGACCGGACCAAAGTCCCTACAATGAGCAGTTCTTC
>-|TRBV20-1|TRBJ1-5|TRBD1
CSARPGQASSQPQHF
TGCAGTGCTAGACCGGGACAGGCGTCAAGTCAGCCCCAGCATTTT
>few|TRBV14|TRBJ2-7|TRBD1
CASSWGTGAYEQYF
TGTGCCAGCAGCTGGGGGACAGGGGCCTACGAGCAGTACTTC